A single sample is the source of the 15 T cell receptor beta chains below, sequenced in a study of graft-versus-host responses after intestinal transplantation (dated by TCRdb to the early 2020s). Receptors were amplified or captured by the immunoSEQ multiplex PCR assay. The immuneACCESS repertoire file appears here via TCRdb, limited to in-frame rearrangements. These files lack a portion of the clones; in checked studies, under half of the deficit traces to unresolved V genes, and the cause of the others is not known. In all, the sample holds approximately 14,000 clones, and around 87% of those were seen once. The ten largest clones represent around 6.6% of the sample. Material: bone marrow, obtained approximately 130 days after intestinal transplantation. Receptors originate from a human patient who received an intestinal transplant, so some T cells may come from the graft donor.

This chain joins TRBV7-9 and TRBJ2-7, with D possibly matching TRBD1 (5 bases). Germline V gene lookup returns CDR1 SEHNR and CDR2 FQNEAQ (reference sequence). The CDR3 runs to 14 residues. V lost 4 bases and J 0 bases, leaving 10 bases between the germline ends. The CDR3 coding sequence is TGTGCCAGCAGCTCCGACAGCAGCTCCTACGAGCAGTACTTC. This sequence encodes CASSSDSSSYEQYF.

The genes are TRBV10-3 and TRBJ2-7; 16 bases align to TRBD2. This CDR3 is 17 amino acids long. Unmatched junction bases numbered 5, after V lost 6 bases and J lost 0 bases. In germline, CDR1 is ENHRY, CDR2 SYGVKD. For the CDR3, the DNA is TGTGCCATCAGAGGGACTAGCGGGAGGGACAGCTCCTACGAGCAGTACTTC. Residues: CAIRGTSGRDSSYEQYF.

This chain connects TRBV7-9 to TRBJ1-4, with a possible D match to TRBD1 (6 bases). This CDR3 has 16 residues. Trimming took off 0 bases at V and 4 bases at J, with 12 bases between the two ends. CDR1 is SEHNR and CDR2 is FQNEAQ in the germline V gene (reference sequence). CDR3 in DNA: TGTGCCAGCAGCTTAGCTGGGCAGGGGCGTAATGAAAAACTGTTTTTT. As protein: CASSLAGQGRNEKLFF.

The gene calls are TRBV30 and TRBJ2-1; a weak D match, TRBD2 (5 bases). Trimming took 1 base from V and 6 from J, leaving 16 bases between them. Germline V gene lookup returns CDR1 GTSNPN and CDR2 SVGIG (reference sequence). The CDR3 sequence is 15 residues long. As DNA, the CDR3 is TGTGCCTGGAGTGGGACTGCCCTCCGCGGCAATGAGCAGTTCTTC. Protein sequence: CAWSGTALRGNEQFF.

This chain uses TRBV11-2 with TRBJ2-6; D unresolved. The germline gives CDR1 SGHAT, CDR2 FQNNGV. V was trimmed by 1 base and J by 3 bases, leaving 10 bases between them. The CDR3 is made up of 16 amino acids. The CDR3 is CASSLAERFGANVLTF. The CDR3 region has the DNA TGTGCCAGCAGCTTAGCCGAGAGGTTTGGGGCCAACGTCCTGACTTTC.

The J gene is TRBJ2-7, the V gene TRBV27, with 12 bases identical to TRBD2. Germline CDR1 MNHEY, CDR2 SMNVEV (reference sequence). The CDR3 extends over 16 amino acids. V lost 0 bases to trimming and J lost 0 bases; unmatched junction nucleotides: 0. Written as DNA, the CDR3 is TGTGCCAGCAGTTTATCGACTAGCGGGAGCTCCTACGAGCAGTACTTC. Protein product: CASSLSTSGSSYEQYF.

V usage is TRBV4-1 and J usage is TRBJ2-3; 8 bases line up with TRBD1. The length of the CDR3 is 15 residues. The germline V gene has CDR1 MGHRA and CDR2 YSYEKL. Trimming at V came to 0 bases and at J to 4 bases, leaving 3 bases not matched to a gene. The CDR3 region has the DNA TGCGCCAGCAGCCAAGAAGAGACAGGGGCAGATACGCAGTATTTT. As protein: CASSQEETGADTQYF.

The chain employs TRBV19 and TRBJ1-1; 9 bases are shared with TRBD1. Trimming removed 10 bases from V and 1 base from J; junction bases left unmatched: 4. CDR3 length equals 13 residues. Germline CDR1 reads LNHDA; CDR2 reads SQIVND (reference sequence). The CDR3 sequence is CATKTGGNTEAFF. DNA of the CDR3: TGTGCCACTAAGACAGGGGGGAACACTGAAGCTTTCTTT.

The chain employs TRBV13 and TRBJ2-1, with 8 bases matching TRBD2. CDR3 length: 12 residues. V was clipped by 0 bases and J by 13 bases; unmatched bases: 2. The V gene's germline CDR1 is PRHDT and CDR2 FYEKMQ (reference sequence). As DNA, the CDR3 is TGTGCCAGCAGCTTAGGACTAGCGGCCCAGTTCTTC. It specifies CASSLGLAAQFF. The full variable domain, its missing parts supplied by reference TRBV13 and TRBJ2-1, is AAGVIQSPRHLIKEKRETATLKCYPIPRHDTVYWYQQGPGQDPQFLISFYEKMQSDKGSIPDRFSAQQFSDYHSELNMSSLELGDSALYFCASSLGLAAQFFGPGTRLTVL.

The V gene is TRBV28, the J gene TRBJ2-7; 10 bases fit TRBD1. Germline CDR1 reads MDHEN; CDR2 reads SYDVKM. Trimming took 7 bases from V and 3 from J; bases not matched to a gene: 12. The CDR3 is 16 residues long. The CDR3 DNA is TGTGCCAGCACCGAGATTCCGGGACAGGGGCTCTACGAGCAGTACTTC. Amino acids: CASTEIPGQGLYEQYF. Complete variable domain (other parts from reference TRBV28 and TRBJ2-7): DVKVTQSSRYLVKRTGEKVFLECVQDMDHENMFWYRQDPGLGLRLIYFSYDVKMKEKGDIPEGYSVSREKKERFSLILESASTNQTSMYLCASTEIPGQGLYEQYFGPGTRLTVT.

The rearrangement joins TRBV28 to TRBJ1-5; the match to TRBD1 covers 9 bases. Germline CDR1 MDHEN, CDR2 SYDVKM. There are 16 residues in the CDR3. After removal of 5 bases from V and 3 bases from J, the junction contained 8 bases not matched to a gene. This CDR3 reads CASSVKQGAYNQPQHF. The DNA of the CDR3 is TGTGCCAGCAGTGTTAAACAGGGGGCGTACAATCAGCCCCAGCATTTT.

The genes are TRBV4-1 and TRBJ2-1; the D call may be TRBD1 or TRBD2 (7 bases each). Germline V gives CDR1 MGHRA, CDR2 YSYEKL. V lost 0 bases and J lost 5, with 32 bases in between. The CDR3 length is 22 residues. The CDR3 coding sequence is TGCGCCAGCAGCCAAGAGTCCTTTCGGACAGGCCCAGGGCGGGAGCACGACAATGAGCAGTTCTTC. Residues: CASSQESFRTGPGREHDNEQFF.

The rearrangement links TRBV29-1 to TRBJ1-2, with 10 bases that match TRBD1. The germline V gene has CDR1 SQVTM and CDR2 ANQGSEA. Trimming cost V 4 bases and J 8 bases; bases outside gene matches: 4. The CDR3 is made up of 12 amino acids. The CDR3, as DNA: TGCAGCGTTGCGGGGACAGGGGAGGGCTACACCTTC. The encoded protein is CSVAGTGEGYTF.

The chain joins TRBV9 to TRBJ2-3; perhaps TRBD2 as D (6 bases). The CDR3 sequence is 15 residues long. Germline V CDR1 and CDR2: SGDLS, YYNGEE. V lost 4 bases and J 2 bases, leaving 14 bases between the germline ends. The CDR3, as DNA: TGTGCCAGCAGCCACGCGGGATACTCCACAGATACGCAGTATTTT. Its protein product is CASSHAGYSTDTQYF.

The CDR3, as DNA: TGTGCCAGCAGCCTACTGGGTGCAACTAATGAAAAACTGTTTTTT. This sequence encodes CASSLLGATNEKLFF. V is TRBV9 and J is TRBJ1-4; D unclear. Germline CDR1 and CDR2: SGDLS and YYNGEE. The V end was cut by 4 bases, the J end by 0 bases, with 10 bases between. There are 15 residues in the CDR3.